This T cell receptor (beta chain) was sequenced in a study of OX40 agonist ivuxolimab in advanced cancers. Study-level information: The dose-escalation cohort was approximately 81% male, with a mean age of around 60 years, ranging roughly 20 to 90. Points from the study as a whole: Researchers report that CD8+ T cells had, on average, more expanded clones than CD4+. Low normalized T-cell clonal expansion was also seen in some nonresponders.

With regard to this clone: The antigen is unknown. Different DNA sequences within this sample yield the same CDR3.

Generated by immunoSEQ multiplex PCR, the TCRdb table keeps only in-frame clones and is missing some. The sample yields approximately 69,000 clones, about 86% seen once. The CDR3 extends over 14 amino acids. CDR1 and CDR2 (germline): MNHNY, SVGAGI (reference sequence). The V and J ends lost 6 bases and 0 bases respectively, with 9 bases between them. Patients were ineligible given autoimmune disease history or systemic immunosuppression. This clonotype originated in an adult with an advanced solid tumor such as melanoma, head and neck, liver or kidney cancer. The chain is built from TRBV6-6 and TRBJ1-3, with unresolved D. The sequencing used CD4+ or CD8+ T cells sorted from blood, collected in a trial of the OX40 agonist ivuxolimab. CDR3 amino acids: CASSLGSSGNTIYF. The CDR3 DNA is TGTGCCAGCAGCCTTGGGTCCTCTGGAAACACCATATATTTT.